Presented here are 10 T cell receptor beta chains from one specimen sequenced in a study of Graves' ophthalmopathy and Graves' hyperthyroidism (dated by TCRdb to the late 2010s). Sequenced on an Illumina HiSeq 2000. For repertoire sequencing, TCR beta CDR3 regions were amplified from RNA transcripts. HTBI primers and the Qiagen OneStep RT-PCR kit were used in a first-round RT-PCR, which was followed by a second-round multiplex PCR, size selection and purification. Starting from the raw public reads, TCRdb applied fastp trimming at Q25, assembled clones with MiXCR and retained in-frame beta chains. Each CDR3 protein appears once, grouped with its most common genes and DNA. The sample table shows over a million distinct CDR3 sequences, and about 35% are seen once. The ten largest clones capture around 10% of the sample. The source material was peripheral blood or thyroid tissue (not recorded which). Receptors were obtained from an adult man with Graves' hyperthyroidism.

V usage is TRBV5-6 and J usage is TRBJ1-2; 7 bases are shared with TRBD1. The V and J ends lost 3 bases and 9 bases, in that order; junction bases with no gene match: 8. CDR1 is SGHDT, CDR2 YYEEEE, per germline. The CDR3 is made up of 13 amino acids. The CDR3 DNA follows: TGTGCCAGCAGCTCCACGCTACAGGGGAGCTACACCTTC. Translated: CASSSTLQGSYTF.

Only a few counts were recorded for this clonotype. The chain combines TRBV6-1 with TRBJ1-5; D may be TRBD1 (5 bases). Germline V lookup: CDR1 MNHNS, CDR2 SASEGT. The V end was cut by 9 bases, the J end by 0 bases, with 15 bases between. CDR3 length equals 15 residues. The CDR3 sequence is CARRGRIYSNQPQHF. The CDR3 DNA reads as TGTGCCAGGAGGGGACGGATTTATAGCAATCAGCCCCAGCATTTT.

Many counts were recorded for this clonotype. The J gene is TRBJ1-2, the V gene TRBV29-1; D is uncertain. Germline V gene sequence: CDR1 SQVTM, CDR2 ANQGSEA. This CDR3 contains 13 residues. The V and J ends lost 6 bases and 2 bases respectively, with 13 bases between them. CDR3 protein: CSVAGIENYGYTF. The CDR3, as DNA: TGCAGCGTGGCCGGGATTGAAAACTATGGCTACACCTTC.

V gene TRBV29-1 combines with J gene TRBJ1-3, with a tentative D call TRBD1 (6 bases). This CDR3 has 13 residues. V was trimmed by 7 bases and J by 4 bases, leaving 14 bases between them. The germline V gene encodes CDR1 SQVTM and CDR2 ANQGSEA. CDR3 loop: CSAEGQPGNTIYF. The CDR3 DNA sequence: TGCAGCGCCGAAGGACAGCCAGGAAACACCATATATTTT. The whole variable domain, filled in from reference TRBV29-1 and TRBJ1-3, reads SAVISQKPSRDICQRGTSLTIQCQVDSQVTMMFWYRQQPGQSLTLIATANQGSEATYESGFVIDKFPISRPNLTFSTLTVSNMSPEDSSIYLCSAEGQPGNTIYFGEGSWLTVV.

In this sample, this clonotype turned up a few times. The V call is TRBV6-2 or TRBV6-3, the J call TRBJ1-5; D call uncertain. The CDR3 is 15 amino acids. The ends were cut back, 2 bases at V and 7 bases at J, with 15 bases in the middle. Germline V CDR1 and CDR2: MNHEY, SVGEGT. CDR3 protein: CASSYTYGHGQPQHF. The CDR3 DNA reads TGTGCCAGCAGTTACACTTACGGGCATGGACAGCCCCAGCATTTT.

Only a few counts were recorded for this clonotype. This chain links TRBV13 with TRBJ2-7; D is possibly TRBD2 (6 bases). Trimming took off 4 bases at V and 0 bases at J, with 22 bases between the two ends. The CDR3 has 18 amino acids. Germline CDR1 is PRHDT and CDR2 is FYEKMQ (reference sequence). This CDR3 is CASSSQTSGLSSSYEQYF. The CDR3 DNA sequence: TGTGCCAGCAGCTCCCAAACCTCGGGACTCTCCAGCTCCTACGAGCAGTACTTC.

This clonotype was found a few times. The chain carries TRBV4-3 and TRBJ1-6; TRBD1 might be the D (5 bases). Trimming removed 0 bases at V and 9 bases at J, with 12 bases between. The germline CDR1 and CDR2 sequences are LGHNA and YSLEER. The CDR3 runs 15 residues. The CDR3 sequence is CASSQDWGRSSPLHF. DNA for the CDR3: TGCGCCAGCAGCCAAGATTGGGGCAGAAGTTCACCCCTCCACTTT.

This clonotype has ten or more counts. The CDR3 is CASSAQVGTFF. CDR3 DNA sequence: TGTGCCAGCAGCGCACAGGTTGGGACTTTCTTT. The rearrangement joins TRBV7-8 to TRBJ1-1, with D perhaps matching TRBD1 (5 bases). The CDR3 is made up of 11 amino acids. V shed 5 bases and J shed 12 bases, with 13 bases lying between them. CDR1 is SGHVS, CDR2 FQNEAQ, per germline.

This clonotype occurred a few times. The chain is built from TRBV6-2 or TRBV6-3 and TRBJ2-7, with D tentatively TRBD2 (6 bases). The V end was cut by 5 bases, the J end by 1 base, with 9 bases between. Germline V gene lookup returns CDR1 MNHEY and CDR2 SVGEGT. The CDR3 extends over 13 amino acids. CDR3 DNA: TGTGCCAGCAGTGCTAGCGTTTCCTACGAGCAGTACTTC. Translated, it gives CASSASVSYEQYF.

As concerns this clonotype: A much larger clone sits a single nucleotide away, making a read error possible. The CDR3 region is CASSLYDTAYERYF. In nucleotides, the CDR3 is TGTGCCAGCAGCTTATATGACACGGCCTACGAGCGGTACTTC. This chain connects TRBV7-2 to TRBJ2-7; D gene ambiguous. This CDR3 has 14 residues. Germline CDR1 reads SGHTA; CDR2 reads FQGNSA.